There are a few counts of the clone carrying this TCR beta chain. This entry is derived from a study of blood T cell repertoires in COVID-19. Study as a whole: The United States, Italy and Spain provided the acute and convalescent COVID-19 samples. The cDNA or gDNA used as material had been derived from T cells, B-cell-depleted T cells, or PBMCs.

Methods used by the authors: Amplifying reference gene primers gave estimates of nucleated cell counts. Repertoires were generated with immunoSEQ multiplex PCR, while TCRdb's copy carries only in-frame clones and drops some. That table furnishes V, J and clone size, whereas the DNA furnished D and trimming. Counted here are 90,000 to 150,000 clones, about four fifths occurring once; the ten biggest clones make up almost 4%. Germline CDR1 reads SQVTM; CDR2 reads ANQGSEA. Germline trimming cut 6 bases from V and 6 bases from J; bases unmatched to any gene: 5. This CDR3 spans 11 amino acids. The chain uses TRBV29-1 and TRBJ2-7; 7 positions agree with TRBD1. The TCR sequence derives from an elderly woman with acute or convalescent COVID-19. Sequencing was done on a sample of peripheral blood. The CDR3 reads CSVQTGPEQYF. For the CDR3, the DNA is TGCAGCGTGCAGACAGGGCCCGAGCAGTACTTC.